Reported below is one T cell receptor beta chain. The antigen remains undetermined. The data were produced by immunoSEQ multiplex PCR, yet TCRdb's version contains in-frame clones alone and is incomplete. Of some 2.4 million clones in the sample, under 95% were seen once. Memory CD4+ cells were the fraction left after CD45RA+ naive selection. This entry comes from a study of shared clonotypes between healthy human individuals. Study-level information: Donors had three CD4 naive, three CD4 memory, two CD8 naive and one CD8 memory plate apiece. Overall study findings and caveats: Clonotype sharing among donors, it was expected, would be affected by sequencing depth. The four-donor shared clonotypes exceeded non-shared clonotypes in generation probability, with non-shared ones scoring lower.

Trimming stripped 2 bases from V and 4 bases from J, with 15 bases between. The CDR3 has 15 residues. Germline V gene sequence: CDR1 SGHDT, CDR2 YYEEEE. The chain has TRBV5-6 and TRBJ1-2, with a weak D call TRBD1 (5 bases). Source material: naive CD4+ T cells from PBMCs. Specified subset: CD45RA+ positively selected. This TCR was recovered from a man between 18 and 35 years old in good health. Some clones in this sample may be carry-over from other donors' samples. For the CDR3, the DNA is TGTGCCAGCAGCTTTGGGCCACCCAGGGCCTATGGCTACACCTTC. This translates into CASSFGPPRAYGYTF.